This T cell receptor beta chain was identified during a study of vaccination and CD4 T cells after COVID-19. Sequencing of cultured CD4+ T cell DNA used the Oncomine TCR Beta short-read assay. TCRdb ran MiXCR on the PCR reads and lists one entry per CDR3 protein. The table has 9,500 to 15,000 distinct CDR3 sequences, 55% to 65% seen once. The CDR3 length is 13 residues. Germline CDR1 reads KGHDR; CDR2 reads SFDVKD. V lost 2 bases and J 5 bases, leaving 9 bases between the germline ends. In the case of this clonotype: What it binds is not known.

As to treatment: 10-day PBMC culture with coronavirus spike peptide pools or control peptides (ViraFEST assay). Peptide pools at roughly 10 ug/ml, together with 10 IU/ml IL-2, were added to cultures of two million PBMCs per well. A half-volume replacement of the medium with fresh IL-2 medium was performed on days 3 and 7. Sequencing was performed on CD4+ T cells from blood, cultured in vitro. This sequence joins TRBV24-1 and TRBJ2-7; no clear D gene. The sequence derives from a human donor who had recovered from COVID-19. This CDR3 reads CATSDSRLDEQYF. The DNA for the CDR3 is TGTGCCACCAGTGATTCGAGGTTGGACGAGCAGTACTTC.